This T cell receptor (beta chain) was recovered during a study of CD8 T cells in Susac syndrome. An amount of RNA that ranged from roughly 0.5 to 1 ug was reverse transcribed with random hexamers. Amplification of TCR beta CDR3 was carried out by immunoSEQ multiplex PCR, which covered 54 Vbeta and 13 Jbeta segments. One entry per CDR3 protein, called by TCRdb with MiXCR from the immunoSEQ multiplex PCR reads. Of about 130,000 distinct CDR3 sequences listed, around 94% are singletons. This CDR3 comprises 15 residues. V lost 0 bases, J lost 0 bases, and 8 bases lay in between. Germline V gene sequence: CDR1 LGHDT, CDR2 YNNKEL (reference sequence).

The sequenced material came from CD8+ T cells from PBMCs. V gene TRBV3-1 combines with J gene TRBJ1-2; D call uncertain. The sequence came from a human donor with Susac syndrome. CDR3 in amino acids: CASSQDRQANYGYTF. CDR3 DNA: TGTGCCAGCAGCCAAGATCGCCAGGCTAACTATGGCTACACCTTC.